The sequence of this T cell receptor (beta chain) was determined in a study of CD8+CD57+ T cells in acquired aplastic anemia. Study background: The DNA of sorted CD4+ and CD8+ cells averaged 3.2 ug.

Genomic DNA was employed as the template in profiling TCR beta VDJ and CDR3. TCRdb recomputed calls from the reads with MiXCR, one row per CDR3 protein. The sample contains some 48,000 distinct CDR3 sequences, over 60% of which appear only once. In germline, CDR1 is LNHNV, CDR2 YYDKDF (reference sequence). Trimming shortened V by 5 bases and J by 4 bases, and 21 bases separated the two germline ends. CDR3 size: 16 residues. This TCR came from a human donor in good health, serving as a control. The J gene is TRBJ2-7, the V gene TRBV15, with D possibly being TRBD1 or TRBD2 (6 bases each). Material for sequencing was sorted CD4+, CD8+, or CD8+CD57+ T cells (not recorded which) from PBMCs. CDR3 DNA sequence: TGTGCCACCAGCGGAGTGCGGGACATCGGTTTGTACGAGCAGTACTTC. Its protein is CATSGVRDIGLYEQYF. Filled out from reference TRBV15 and TRBJ2-7, the complete variable domain reads DAMVIQNPRYQVTQFGKPVTLSCSQTLNHNVMYWYQQKSSQAPKLLFHYYDKDFNNEADTPDNFQSRRPNTSFCFLDIRSPGLGDTAMYLCATSGVRDIGLYEQYFGPGTRLTVT.